The sequence of this T cell receptor (beta chain) was determined in a study of blood T cell repertoires in COVID-19. In the study overall: Some COVID-19 samples were acute and others convalescent; all came from the United States, Italy and Spain. Sample material is recorded as cDNA or gDNA derived from T cells, B-cell-depleted T cells, or PBMCs.

This clone turned up a few times. Followed longitudinally, the Seattle patients had been enrolled during active infection. Germline-derived CDR1 and CDR2 are LNHDA and SQIVND (reference sequence). The CDR3 totals 14 residues. Losses at the gene ends were 6 bases for V and 7 bases for J; bases not matched to a gene: 6. Original processing notes: Amplification of reference gene primers was used by the study to estimate nucleated cell counts. Sequencing used immunoSEQ multiplex PCR; TCRdb keeps in-frame clones, though not all of them. Clone size and V and J calls were adopted from that table, with D and trimming inferred from the DNA. The sample lists around 370,000 clones, almost 90% seen once, with about 6.7% in the top ten.

The chain joins TRBV19 to TRBJ1-6, with 7 bases identical to TRBD1. This sequence originates from a woman in her 70s with COVID-19, enrolled during active disease. The sample comprised peripheral blood. CDR3 coding DNA: TGTGCCAGTAGCGACCGGGACAGAAATTCACCCCTCCACTTT. This encodes CASSDRDRNSPLHF.